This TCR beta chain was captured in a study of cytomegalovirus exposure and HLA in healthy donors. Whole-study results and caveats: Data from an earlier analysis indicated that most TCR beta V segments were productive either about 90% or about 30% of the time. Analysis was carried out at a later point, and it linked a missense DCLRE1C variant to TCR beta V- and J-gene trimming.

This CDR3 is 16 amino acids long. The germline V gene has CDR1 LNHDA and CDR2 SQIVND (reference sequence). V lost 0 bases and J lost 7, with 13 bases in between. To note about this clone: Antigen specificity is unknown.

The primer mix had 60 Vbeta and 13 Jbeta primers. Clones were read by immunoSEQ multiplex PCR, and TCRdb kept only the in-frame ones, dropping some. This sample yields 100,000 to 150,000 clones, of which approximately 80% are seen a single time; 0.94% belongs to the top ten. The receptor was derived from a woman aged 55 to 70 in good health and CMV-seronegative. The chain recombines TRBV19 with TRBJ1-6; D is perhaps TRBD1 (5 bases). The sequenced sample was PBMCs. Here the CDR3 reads CASSIDRQGENSPLHF. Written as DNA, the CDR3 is TGTGCCAGTAGTATAGATCGTCAGGGTGAGAATTCACCCCTCCACTTT.